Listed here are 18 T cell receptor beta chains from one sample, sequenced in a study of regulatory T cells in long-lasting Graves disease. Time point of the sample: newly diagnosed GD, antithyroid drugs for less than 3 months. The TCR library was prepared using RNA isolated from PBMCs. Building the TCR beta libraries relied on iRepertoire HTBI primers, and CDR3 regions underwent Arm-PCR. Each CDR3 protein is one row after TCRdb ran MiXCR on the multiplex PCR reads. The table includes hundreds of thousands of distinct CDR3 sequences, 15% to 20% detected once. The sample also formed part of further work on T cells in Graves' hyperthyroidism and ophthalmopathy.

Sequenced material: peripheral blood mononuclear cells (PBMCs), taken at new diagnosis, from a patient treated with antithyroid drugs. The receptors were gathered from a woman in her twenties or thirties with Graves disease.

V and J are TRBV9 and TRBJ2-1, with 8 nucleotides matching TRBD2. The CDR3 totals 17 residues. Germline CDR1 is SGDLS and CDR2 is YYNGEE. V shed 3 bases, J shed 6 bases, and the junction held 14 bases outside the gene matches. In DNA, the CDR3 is TGTGCCAGCAGCGAGGGGGTCCCCGGGAGGGCCGCCAATGAGCAGTTCTTC. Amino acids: CASSEGVPGRAANEQFF.

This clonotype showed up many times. Written as DNA, the CDR3 is TGTGCCAGCAGCCCGCTGGGGGGGGCCAGCAATCAGCCCCAGCATTTT. Protein: CASSPLGGASNQPQHF. The chain joins TRBV5-5 to TRBJ1-5, with D possibly being TRBD1 (6 bases). CDR1 is SGHKS, CDR2 YYEKEE, per germline (reference sequence). This CDR3 is 16 amino acids long. V was cut by 4 bases and J by 1 base, with 15 bases left in between. The whole variable domain, filled in from reference TRBV5-5 and TRBJ1-5, reads DAGVTQSPTHLIKTRGQQVTLRCSPISGHKSVSWYQQVLGQGPQFIFQYYEKEERGRGNFPDRFSARQFPNYSSELNVNALLLGDSALYLCASSPLGGASNQPQHFGDGTRLSIL.

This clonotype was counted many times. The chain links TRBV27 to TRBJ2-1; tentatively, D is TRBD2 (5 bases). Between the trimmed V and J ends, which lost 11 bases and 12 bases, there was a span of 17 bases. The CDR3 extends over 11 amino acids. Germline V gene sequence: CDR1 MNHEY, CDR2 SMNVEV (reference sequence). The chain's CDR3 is CAVGDGVTQFF. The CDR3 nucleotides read TGTGCCGTCGGCGACGGGGTCACGCAGTTCTTC.

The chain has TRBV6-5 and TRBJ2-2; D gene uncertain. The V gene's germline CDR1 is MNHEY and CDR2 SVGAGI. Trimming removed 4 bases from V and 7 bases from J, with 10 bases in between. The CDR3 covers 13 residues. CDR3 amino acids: CASSSRVGGELFF. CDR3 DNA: TGTGCCAGCAGTTCACGGGTGGGCGGGGAGCTGTTTTTT.

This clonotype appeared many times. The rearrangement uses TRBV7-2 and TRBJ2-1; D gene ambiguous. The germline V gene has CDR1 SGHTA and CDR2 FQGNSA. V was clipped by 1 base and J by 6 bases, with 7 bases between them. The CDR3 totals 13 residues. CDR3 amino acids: CASSLEVGNEQFF. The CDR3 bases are TGTGCCAGCAGCTTAGAAGTTGGCAATGAGCAGTTCTTC.

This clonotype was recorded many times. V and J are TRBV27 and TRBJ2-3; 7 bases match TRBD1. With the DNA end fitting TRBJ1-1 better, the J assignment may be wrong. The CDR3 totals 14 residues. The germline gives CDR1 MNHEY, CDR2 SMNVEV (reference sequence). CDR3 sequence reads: CASRSIIRGPEAFF. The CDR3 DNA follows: TGTGCCAGCAGATCGATTATTAGGGGGCCCGAAGCTTTCTTT.

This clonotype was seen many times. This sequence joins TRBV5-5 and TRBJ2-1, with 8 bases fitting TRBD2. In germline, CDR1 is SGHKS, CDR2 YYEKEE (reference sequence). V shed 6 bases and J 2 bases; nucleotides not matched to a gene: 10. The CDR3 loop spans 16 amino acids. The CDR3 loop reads CASIAGGPGPYNEQFF. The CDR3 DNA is TGTGCCAGCATCGCGGGGGGACCTGGGCCCTACAATGAGCAGTTCTTC.

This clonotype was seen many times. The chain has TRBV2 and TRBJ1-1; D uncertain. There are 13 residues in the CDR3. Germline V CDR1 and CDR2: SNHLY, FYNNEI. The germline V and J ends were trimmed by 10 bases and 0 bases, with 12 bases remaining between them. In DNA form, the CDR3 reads TGTGCCACCGAGAGCGCTATGAACACTGAAGCTTTCTTT. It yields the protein CATESAMNTEAFF.

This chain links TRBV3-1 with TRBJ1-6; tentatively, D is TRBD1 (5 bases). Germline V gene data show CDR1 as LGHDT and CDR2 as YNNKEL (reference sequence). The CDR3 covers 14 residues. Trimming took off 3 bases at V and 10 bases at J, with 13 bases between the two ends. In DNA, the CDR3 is TGTGCCAGCAGCCACGGGGGTAAGGGATCACCCCTCCACTTT. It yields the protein CASSHGGKGSPLHF.

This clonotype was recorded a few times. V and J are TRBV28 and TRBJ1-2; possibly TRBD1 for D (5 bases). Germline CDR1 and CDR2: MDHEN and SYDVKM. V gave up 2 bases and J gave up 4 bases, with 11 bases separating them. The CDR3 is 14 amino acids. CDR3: CASSLIGALYGYTF. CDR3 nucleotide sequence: TGTGCCAGCAGTTTAATCGGGGCCCTCTATGGCTACACCTTC.

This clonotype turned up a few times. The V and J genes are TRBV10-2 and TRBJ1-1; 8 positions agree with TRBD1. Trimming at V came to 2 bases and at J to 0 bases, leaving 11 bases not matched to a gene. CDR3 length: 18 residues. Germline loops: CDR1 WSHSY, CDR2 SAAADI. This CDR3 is CASSEPQGARRMNTEAFF. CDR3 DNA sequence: TGCGCCAGCAGTGAGCCTCAGGGGGCTCGGAGGATGAACACTGAAGCTTTCTTT.

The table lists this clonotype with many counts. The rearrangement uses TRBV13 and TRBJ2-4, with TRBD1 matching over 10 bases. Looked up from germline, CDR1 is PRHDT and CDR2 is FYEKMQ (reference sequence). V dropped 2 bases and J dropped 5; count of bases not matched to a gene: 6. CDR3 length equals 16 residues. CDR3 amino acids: CASSLRTGGVENIQYF. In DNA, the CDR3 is TGTGCCAGCAGCTTACGGACAGGGGGGGTGGAAAACATTCAGTACTTC. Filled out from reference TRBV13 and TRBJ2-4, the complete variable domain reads AAGVIQSPRHLIKEKRETATLKCYPIPRHDTVYWYQQGPGQDPQFLISFYEKMQSDKGSIPDRFSAQQFSDYHSELNMSSLELGDSALYFCASSLRTGGVENIQYFGAGTRLSVL.

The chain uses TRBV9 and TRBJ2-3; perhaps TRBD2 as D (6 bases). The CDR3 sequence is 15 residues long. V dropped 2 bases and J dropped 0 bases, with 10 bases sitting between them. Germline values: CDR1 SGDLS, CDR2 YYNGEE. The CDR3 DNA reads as TGTGCCAGCAGCGTTTCCGGGACTAGCACAGATACGCAGTATTTT. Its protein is CASSVSGTSTDTQYF.

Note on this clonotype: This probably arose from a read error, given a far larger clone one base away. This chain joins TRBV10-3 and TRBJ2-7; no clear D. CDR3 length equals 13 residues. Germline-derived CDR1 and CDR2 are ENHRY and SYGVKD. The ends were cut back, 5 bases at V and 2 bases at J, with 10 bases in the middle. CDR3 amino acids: CAISYGGPYEQYF. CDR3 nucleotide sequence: TGTGCCATCAGTTACGGCGGACCCTACGAGCAGTACTTC.

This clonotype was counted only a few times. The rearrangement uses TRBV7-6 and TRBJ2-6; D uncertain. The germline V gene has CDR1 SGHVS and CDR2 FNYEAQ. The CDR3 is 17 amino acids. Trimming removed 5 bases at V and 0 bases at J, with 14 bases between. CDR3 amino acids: CASSQAAPVSGANVLTF. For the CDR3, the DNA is TGTGCCAGCAGCCAGGCCGCACCGGTCTCTGGGGCCAACGTCCTGACTTTC.

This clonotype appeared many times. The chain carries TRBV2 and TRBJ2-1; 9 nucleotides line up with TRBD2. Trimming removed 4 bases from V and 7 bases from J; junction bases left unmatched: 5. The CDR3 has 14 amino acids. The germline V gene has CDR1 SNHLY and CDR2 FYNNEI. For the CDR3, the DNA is TGTGCCAGCAGTGGCGGGAGGGCGGGAAATGAGCAGTTCTTC. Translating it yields CASSGGRAGNEQFF.

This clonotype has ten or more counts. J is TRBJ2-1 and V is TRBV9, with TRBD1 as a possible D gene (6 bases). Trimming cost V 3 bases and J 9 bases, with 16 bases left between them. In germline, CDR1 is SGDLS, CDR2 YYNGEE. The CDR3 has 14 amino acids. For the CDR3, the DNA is TGTGCCAGCAGCGCCGACAGCTTACAGGGTGAGCAGTTCTTC. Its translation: CASSADSLQGEQFF.

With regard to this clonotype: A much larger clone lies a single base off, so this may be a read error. The CDR3 reads CAGTTPLNEQFF. The CDR3 bases are TGTGCCGGCACGACACCTCTCAATGAGCAGTTCTTC. This chain links TRBV7-9 with TRBJ2-1, with D uncertain. CDR1 and CDR2 (germline): SEHNR, FQNEAQ (reference sequence). The CDR3 spans 12 residues. With 11 bases removed from V and 6 bases from J, the gap between germline ends came to 14 bases. The full variable domain, with the rest looked up from reference TRBV7-9 and TRBJ2-1, is DTGVSQNPRHKITKRGQNVTFRCDPISEHNRLYWYRQTLGQGPEFLTYFQNEAQLEKSRLLSDRFSAERPKGSFSTLEIQRTEQGDSAMYLCAGTTPLNEQFFGPGTRLTVL.